This T cell receptor (beta chain) was recorded in a study of blood T cell repertoires in COVID-19. CDR3 size: 16 residues. Germline values: CDR1 SGHTA, CDR2 FQGNSA. V lost 3 bases and J lost 0, with 14 bases in between. Using immunoSEQ multiplex PCR, the repertoire was profiled, and TCRdb retains in-frame clones only, with some absent. The sample includes 150,000 or so clones, over 90% of them seen just once. The source of this sequence is a woman aged 60 to 75 with COVID-19, enrolled during active disease. The chain links TRBV7-2 to TRBJ1-2; D is undetermined. The sequenced sample consisted of peripheral blood. CDR3 DNA sequence: TGTGCCAGCAGCTTGGTCAGGAGGGCCTCTAACTATGGCTACACCTTC. Protein: CASSLVRRASNYGYTF.